This T cell receptor beta chain comes out of a study of cytomegalovirus exposure and HLA in healthy donors. Background on the study: Prior work identified 120 million or so unique TCR beta sequences in approximately 180 million T cells.

The primer mix had 60 Vbeta and 13 Jbeta primers. The table came from immunoSEQ multiplex PCR; TCRdb's copy has only in-frame clones and leaves some out. The sample yields some 150,000 clones, more than 60% seen once. In regard to this clone: Its specificity is unknown.

Germline V gene sequence: CDR1 MGHDK, CDR2 SYGVNS. CDR3 length equals 16 residues. V trimming: 1 base; J trimming: 9 bases; junction bases outside the gene matches: 9. Points from the study as a whole: Researchers counted roughly 160 TCR beta chains as cytomegalovirus-associated.

The chain uses TRBV25-1 and TRBJ2-1, with 10 bases matching TRBD2. The source material was PBMCs. This clonotype originated in a female donor in good health and CMV-seronegative. The CDR3 DNA reads TGTGCCAGCAGTGAATTGGGGACTAGCGCGGCTGCTGAGCAGTTCTTC. This codes for CASSELGTSAAAEQFF.